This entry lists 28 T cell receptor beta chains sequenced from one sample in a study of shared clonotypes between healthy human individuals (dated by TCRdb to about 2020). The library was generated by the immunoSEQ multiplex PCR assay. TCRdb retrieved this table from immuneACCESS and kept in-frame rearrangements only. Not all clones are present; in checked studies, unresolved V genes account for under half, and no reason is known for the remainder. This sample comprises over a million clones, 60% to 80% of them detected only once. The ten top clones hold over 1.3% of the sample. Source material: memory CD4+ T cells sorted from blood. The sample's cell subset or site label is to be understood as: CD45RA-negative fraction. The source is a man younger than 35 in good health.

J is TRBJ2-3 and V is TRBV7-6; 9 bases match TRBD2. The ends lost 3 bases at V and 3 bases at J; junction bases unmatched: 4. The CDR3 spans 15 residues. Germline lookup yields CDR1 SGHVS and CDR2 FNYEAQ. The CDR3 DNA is TGTGCCAGCAGCTTTAGCGGGAGCGAAACAGATACGCAGTATTTT. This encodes CASSFSGSETDTQYF.

Written as DNA, the CDR3 is TGTGCCAGCAGCTTGGGACCTCGGACGGACAGCTATCAAGAGACCCAGTACTTC. Translating it yields CASSLGPRTDSYQETQYF. This chain uses TRBV5-6 with TRBJ2-5; D possibly corresponds to TRBD1 (6 bases). CDR3 size: 18 residues. Germline CDR1 is SGHDT and CDR2 is YYEEEE. Trimming pared 0 bases from V and 2 bases from J, leaving 20 bases between.

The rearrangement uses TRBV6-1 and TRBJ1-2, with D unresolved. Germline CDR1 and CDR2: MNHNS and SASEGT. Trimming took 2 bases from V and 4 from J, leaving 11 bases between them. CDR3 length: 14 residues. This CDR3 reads CASSEPTWGYGYTF. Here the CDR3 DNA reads TGTGCCAGCAGTGAACCAACTTGGGGCTATGGCTACACCTTC.

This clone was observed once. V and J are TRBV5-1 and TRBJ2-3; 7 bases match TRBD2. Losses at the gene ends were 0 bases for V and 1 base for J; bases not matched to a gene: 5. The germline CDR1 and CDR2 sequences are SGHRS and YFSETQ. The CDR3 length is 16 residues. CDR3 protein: CASSLGGSERTDTQYF. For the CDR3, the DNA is TGCGCCAGCAGCTTGGGCGGGAGCGAACGCACAGATACGCAGTATTTT. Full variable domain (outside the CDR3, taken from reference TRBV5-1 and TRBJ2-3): KAGVTQTPRYLIKTRGQQVTLSCSPISGHRSVSWYQQTPGQGLQFLFEYFSETQRNKGNFPGRFSGRQFSNSRSEMNVSTLELGDSALYLCASSLGGSERTDTQYFGPGTRLTVL.

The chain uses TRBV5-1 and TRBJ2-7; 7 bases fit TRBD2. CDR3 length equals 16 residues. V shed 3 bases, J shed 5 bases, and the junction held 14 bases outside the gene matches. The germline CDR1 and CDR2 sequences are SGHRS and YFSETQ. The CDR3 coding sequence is TGCGCCAGCAGCTCCGCCGCGGGGGTCCCCCCTAACGAGCAGTACTTC. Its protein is CASSSAAGVPPNEQYF. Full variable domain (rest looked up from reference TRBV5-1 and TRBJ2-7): KAGVTQTPRYLIKTRGQQVTLSCSPISGHRSVSWYQQTPGQGLQFLFEYFSETQRNKGNFPGRFSGRQFSNSRSEMNVSTLELGDSALYLCASSSAAGVPPNEQYFGPGTRLTVT.

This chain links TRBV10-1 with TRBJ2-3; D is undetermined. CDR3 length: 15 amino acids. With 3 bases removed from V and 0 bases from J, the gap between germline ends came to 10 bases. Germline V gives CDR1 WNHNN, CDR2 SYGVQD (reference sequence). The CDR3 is CASSDYPLSTDTQYF. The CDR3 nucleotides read TGCGCCAGCAGTGATTACCCTCTTAGCACAGATACGCAGTATTTT.

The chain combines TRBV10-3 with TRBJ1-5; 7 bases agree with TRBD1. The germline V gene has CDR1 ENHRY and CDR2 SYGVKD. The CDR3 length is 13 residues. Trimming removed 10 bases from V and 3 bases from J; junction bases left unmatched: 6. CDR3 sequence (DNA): TGTGCCAGCGGGACAGATTACAATCAGCCCCAGCATTTT. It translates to CASGTDYNQPQHF.

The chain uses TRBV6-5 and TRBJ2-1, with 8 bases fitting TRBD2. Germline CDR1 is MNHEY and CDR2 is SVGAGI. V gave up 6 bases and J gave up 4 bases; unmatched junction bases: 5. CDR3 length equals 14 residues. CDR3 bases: TGTGCCAGCAGGGAGGGACTAGAGTACAATGAGCAGTTCTTC. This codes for CASREGLEYNEQFF.

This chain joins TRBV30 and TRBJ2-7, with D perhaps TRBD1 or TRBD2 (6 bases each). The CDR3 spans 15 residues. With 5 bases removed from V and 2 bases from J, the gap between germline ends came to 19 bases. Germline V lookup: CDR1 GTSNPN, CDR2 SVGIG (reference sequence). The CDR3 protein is CAWAIGGAETYEQYF. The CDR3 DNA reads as TGTGCCTGGGCGATCGGGGGCGCGGAGACCTACGAGCAGTACTTC.

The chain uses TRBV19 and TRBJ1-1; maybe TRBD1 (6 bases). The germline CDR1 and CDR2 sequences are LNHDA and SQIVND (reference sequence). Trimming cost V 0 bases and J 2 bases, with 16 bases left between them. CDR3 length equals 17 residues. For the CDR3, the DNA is TGTGCCAGTAGTATAGAGGGGTCTCGACAGGCCAACACTGAAGCTTTCTTT. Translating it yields CASSIEGSRQANTEAFF.

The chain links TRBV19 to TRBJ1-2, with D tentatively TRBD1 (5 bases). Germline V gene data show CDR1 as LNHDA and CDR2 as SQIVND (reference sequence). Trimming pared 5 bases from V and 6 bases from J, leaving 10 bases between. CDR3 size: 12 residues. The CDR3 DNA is TGTGCCAGTAGTGACCGGGACCATGGCTACACCTTC. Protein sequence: CASSDRDHGYTF. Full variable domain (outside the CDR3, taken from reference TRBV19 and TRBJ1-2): DGGITQSPKYLFRKEGQNVTLSCEQNLNHDAMYWYRQDPGQGLRLIYYSQIVNDFQKGDIAEGYSVSREKKESFPLTVTSAQKNPTAFYLCASSDRDHGYTFGSGTRLTVV.

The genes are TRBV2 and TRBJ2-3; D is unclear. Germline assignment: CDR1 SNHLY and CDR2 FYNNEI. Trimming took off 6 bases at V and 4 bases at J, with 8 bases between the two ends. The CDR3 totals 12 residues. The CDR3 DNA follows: TGTGCCAGCAGGGACCCGGCAGATACGCAGTATTTT. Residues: CASRDPADTQYF.

The CDR3 coding sequence is TGTGCCAGCAATTCTCCAGGGGACGGCAAAAACATTCAGTACTTC. Amino acids: CASNSPGDGKNIQYF. The rearrangement joins TRBV28 to TRBJ2-4, with D possibly TRBD1 on 6 matching bases. This CDR3 is built from 15 residues. From germline, CDR1 is MDHEN and CDR2 SYDVKM. Trimming shortened V by 7 bases and J by 3 bases, and 16 bases separated the two germline ends.

The CDR3 region is CASSSKTSGRAREQYF. The CDR3 DNA follows: TGTGCCAGCAGCTCGAAGACTAGCGGGAGGGCTCGGGAGCAGTACTTC. V gene TRBV11-2 combines with J gene TRBJ2-7, with 14 nucleotides matching TRBD2. Unmatched junction bases numbered 9, after V lost 4 bases and J lost 7 bases. CDR1 is SGHAT and CDR2 is FQNNGV in the germline V gene. The CDR3 runs 16 residues.

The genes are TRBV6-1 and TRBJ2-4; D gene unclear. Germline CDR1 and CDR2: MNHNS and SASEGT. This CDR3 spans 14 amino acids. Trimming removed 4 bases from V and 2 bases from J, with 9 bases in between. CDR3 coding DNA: TGTGCCAGCAGTGCTTGGGATACCAAAAACATTCAGTACTTC. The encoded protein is CASSAWDTKNIQYF.

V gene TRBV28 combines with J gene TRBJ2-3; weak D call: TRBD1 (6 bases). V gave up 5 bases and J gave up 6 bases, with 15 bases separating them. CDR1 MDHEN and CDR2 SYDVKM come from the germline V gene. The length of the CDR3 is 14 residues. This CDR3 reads CASSPGQKRDTQYF. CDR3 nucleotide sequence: TGTGCCAGCAGTCCAGGACAGAAAAGGGATACGCAGTATTTT.

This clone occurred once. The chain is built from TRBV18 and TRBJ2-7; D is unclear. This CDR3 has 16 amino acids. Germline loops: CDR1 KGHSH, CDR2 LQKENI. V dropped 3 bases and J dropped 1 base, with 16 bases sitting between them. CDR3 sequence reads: CASSPLSGGQSYEQYF. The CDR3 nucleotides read TGTGCCAGCTCACCCTTGTCAGGTGGGCAGTCCTACGAGCAGTACTTC.

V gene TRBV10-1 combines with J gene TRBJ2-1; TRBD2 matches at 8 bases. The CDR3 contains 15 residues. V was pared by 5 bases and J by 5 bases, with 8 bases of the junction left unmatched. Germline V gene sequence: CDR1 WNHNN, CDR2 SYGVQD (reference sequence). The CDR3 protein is CASSRGGSLNNEQFF. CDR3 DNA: TGCGCCAGCAGTCGCGGGGGGTCCCTGAACAATGAGCAGTTCTTC.

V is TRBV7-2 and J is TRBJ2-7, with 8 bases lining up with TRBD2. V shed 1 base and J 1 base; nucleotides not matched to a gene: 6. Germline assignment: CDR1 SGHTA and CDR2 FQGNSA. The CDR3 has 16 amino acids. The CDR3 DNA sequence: TGTGCCAGCAGCTTAGTGGGCGGGGGGTTATCCTACGAGCAGTACTTC. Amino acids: CASSLVGGGLSYEQYF.

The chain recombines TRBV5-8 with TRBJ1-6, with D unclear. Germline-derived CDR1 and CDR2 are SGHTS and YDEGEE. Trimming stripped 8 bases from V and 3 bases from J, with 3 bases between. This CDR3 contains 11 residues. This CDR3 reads CASRYNSPLHF. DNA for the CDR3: TGTGCCAGTCGCTATAATTCACCCCTCCACTTT. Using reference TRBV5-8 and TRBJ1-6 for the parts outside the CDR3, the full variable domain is EAGVTQSPTHLIKTRGQQATLRCSPISGHTSVYWYQQALGLGLQFLLWYDEGEERNRGNFPPRFSGRQFPNYSSELNVNALELEDSALYLCASRYNSPLHFGNGTRLTVT.

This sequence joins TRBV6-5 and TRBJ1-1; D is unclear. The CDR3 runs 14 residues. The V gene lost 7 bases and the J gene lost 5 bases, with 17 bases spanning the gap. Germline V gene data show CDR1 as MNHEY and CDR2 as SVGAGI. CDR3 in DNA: TGTGCCAGCACCCTACTTATGACTGGAACTGAAGCTTTCTTT. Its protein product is CASTLLMTGTEAFF.

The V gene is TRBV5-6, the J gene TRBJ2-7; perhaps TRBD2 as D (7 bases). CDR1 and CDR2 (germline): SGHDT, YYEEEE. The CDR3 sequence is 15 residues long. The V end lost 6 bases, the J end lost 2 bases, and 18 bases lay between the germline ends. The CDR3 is CASTRGRGPAYEQYF. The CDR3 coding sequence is TGTGCCAGCACCCGGGGGCGGGGGCCCGCCTACGAGCAGTACTTC.

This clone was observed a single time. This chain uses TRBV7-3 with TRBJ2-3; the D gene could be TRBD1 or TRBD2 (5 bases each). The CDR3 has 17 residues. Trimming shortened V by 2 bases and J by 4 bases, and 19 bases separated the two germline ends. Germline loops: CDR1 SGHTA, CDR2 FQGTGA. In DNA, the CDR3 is TGTGCCAGCAGCTTATCCGGGGCGGGTATTTCTTCAGATACGCAGTATTTT. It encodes CASSLSGAGISSDTQYF.

CDR3 amino acids: CASRQGNEQYF. The CDR3 DNA follows: TGTGCCAGTCGACAGGGAAACGAGCAGTACTTC. The chain links TRBV6-6 to TRBJ2-5, with TRBD1 matching 7 bases. The J call may be wrong; the DNA end is better matched by TRBJ2-7. The length of the CDR3 is 11 residues. Germline lookup yields CDR1 MNHNY and CDR2 SVGAGI (reference sequence).

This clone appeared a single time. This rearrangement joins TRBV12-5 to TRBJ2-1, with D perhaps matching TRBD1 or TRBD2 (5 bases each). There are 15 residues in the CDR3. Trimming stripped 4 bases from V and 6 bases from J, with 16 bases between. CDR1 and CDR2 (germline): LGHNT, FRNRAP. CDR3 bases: TGTGCTAGTGGTTACACCGGGATAGGGGTCAATGAGCAGTTCTTC. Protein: CASGYTGIGVNEQFF.

The CDR3 region has the DNA TGTGCCAGCAGCTTGAACAGGGGCACAGATACGCAGTATTTT. Its protein product is CASSLNRGTDTQYF. This rearrangement joins TRBV11-2 to TRBJ2-3; a weak D match, TRBD1 (6 bases). Germline-derived CDR1 and CDR2 are SGHAT and FQNNGV. Deletions cut 3 bases from V and 1 base from J, with 8 bases between. The CDR3 length is 14 residues.

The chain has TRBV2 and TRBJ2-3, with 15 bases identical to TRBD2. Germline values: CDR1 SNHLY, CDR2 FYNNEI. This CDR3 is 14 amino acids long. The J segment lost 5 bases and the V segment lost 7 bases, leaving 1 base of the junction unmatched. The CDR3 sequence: CASKGLAGGDTQYF. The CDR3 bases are TGTGCCAGCAAGGGACTAGCGGGGGGAGATACGCAGTATTTT. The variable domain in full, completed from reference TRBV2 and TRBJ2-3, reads EPEVTQTPSHQVTQMGQEVILRCVPISNHLYFYWYRQILGQKVEFLVSFYNNEISEKSEIFDDQFSVERPDGSNFTLKIRSTKLEDSAMYFCASKGLAGGDTQYFGPGTRLTVL.

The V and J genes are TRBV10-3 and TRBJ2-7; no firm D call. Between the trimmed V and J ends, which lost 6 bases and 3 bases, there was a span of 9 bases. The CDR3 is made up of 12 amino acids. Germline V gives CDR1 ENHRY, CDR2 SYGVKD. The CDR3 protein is CAISLRGYEQYF. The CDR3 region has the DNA TGTGCCATCAGCCTACGAGGCTACGAGCAGTACTTC.